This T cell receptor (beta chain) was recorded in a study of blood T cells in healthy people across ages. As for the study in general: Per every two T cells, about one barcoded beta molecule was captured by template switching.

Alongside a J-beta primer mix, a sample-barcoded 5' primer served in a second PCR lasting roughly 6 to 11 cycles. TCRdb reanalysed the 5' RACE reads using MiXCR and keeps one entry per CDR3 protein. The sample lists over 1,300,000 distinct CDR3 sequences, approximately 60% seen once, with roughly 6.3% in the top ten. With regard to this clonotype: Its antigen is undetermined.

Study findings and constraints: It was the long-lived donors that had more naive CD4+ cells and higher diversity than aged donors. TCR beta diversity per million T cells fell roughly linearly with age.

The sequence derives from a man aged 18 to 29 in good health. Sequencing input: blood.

The CDR3 sequence is CSASKSDLAPSSYNEQFF. CDR3 DNA sequence: TGCAGTGCTAGCAAGTCGGACCTAGCACCGAGCTCCTACAATGAGCAGTTCTTC. This rearrangement joins TRBV20-1 to TRBJ2-1, with D possibly TRBD2 on 5 matching bases. Germline CDR1 and CDR2: DFQATT and SNEGSKA (reference sequence). V was shortened by 3 bases and J by 0 bases, with 21 bases between the two germline ends. There are 18 residues in the CDR3.